The 5 T cell receptor beta chains listed next were all sequenced from one sample in a study of cytomegalovirus exposure and HLA in healthy donors (dated by TCRdb to the late 2010s). Library method: the immunoSEQ multiplex PCR assay. This is the immuneACCESS table as TCRdb keeps it, with only in-frame sequences that have V and J called. A part of the clones is gone; compared with another copy, unresolved V genes explain less than half, and the rest is unexplained. This sample is represented by around 230,000 clones; approximately 83% of them were singletons. The top ten clones comprise 0.95% to 1.5% of the sample. The sequenced sample was PBMCs. These receptors came from a woman aged 25 to 45 in good health and CMV-seropositive.

CDR3 nucleotides: TGTGCCAGCAGCTTTGGTGTGACAGGATTAGGCTACGAGCAGTACTTC. It specifies CASSFGVTGLGYEQYF. The chain has TRBV11-1 and TRBJ2-7; the D gene is possibly TRBD1 (6 bases). Trimming shortened V by 3 bases and J by 3 bases, and 18 bases separated the two germline ends. The CDR3 contains 16 residues. Per germline, CDR1 SGHAT and CDR2 FQDESV (reference sequence).

This CDR3 reads CASSYSGLAGAETQYF. CDR3 DNA: TGTGCCAGCAGTTACTCGGGACTAGCGGGTGCCGAGACCCAGTACTTC. The gene calls are TRBV6-5 and TRBJ2-5, with 12 bases matching TRBD2. The CDR3 covers 16 residues. V shed 0 bases and J 5 bases; nucleotides not matched to a gene: 4. CDR1 and CDR2 from the germline V gene are MNHEY and SVGAGI.

Comment on this clone: Compared with germline, one end of the junction differs, possibly owing to a read error. The gene calls are TRBV18 and TRBJ1-2, with TRBD1 as a possible D gene (5 bases). The germline V gene encodes CDR1 KGHSH and CDR2 LQKENI. This CDR3 region has 16 residues. CDR3 DNA sequence: TGTGCCAGCTCATCACCCCTTCGGGGGGAGTCCTATGGCTACACCTTC. This translates into CASSSPLRGESYGYTF.

V gene TRBV4-1 combines with J gene TRBJ1-1; possible D gene TRBD1, 5 bases. Germline V gene lookup returns CDR1 MGHRA and CDR2 YSYEKL. The CDR3 spans 13 residues. V was shortened by 5 bases and J by 5 bases, with 12 bases between the two germline ends. The DNA of the CDR3 is TGCGCCAGCAGCACCAGGGTGGGTACTGAAGCTTTCTTT. It encodes CASSTRVGTEAFF.

The chain combines TRBV6-1 with TRBJ2-2; TRBD2 might be the D (5 bases). The CDR3 is made up of 16 amino acids. V shed 6 bases and J shed 4 bases, with 18 bases lying between them. Germline V lookup: CDR1 MNHNS, CDR2 SASEGT. The CDR3 DNA follows: TGTGCCAGCAGGGAACTAGTTCTACAAACCACCGGGGAGCTGTTTTTT. It specifies CASRELVLQTTGELFF.